This TCR beta chain was documented in a study of blood T cells in healthy people across ages. About the research overall: Capture via template switching afforded approximately one barcoded beta molecule per two T cells.

The use of a sample-barcoded 5' primer and a J-beta primer mix characterized a second PCR of roughly 6 to 11 cycles. Each TCR beta cDNA got a 12-nucleotide random molecular identifier. Each CDR3 protein is one row after TCRdb ran MiXCR on the 5' RACE reads. Altogether more than 550,000 distinct CDR3 sequences are present, 22% being singletons, with the ten largest covering approximately 20%. This clonotype was detected only a few times. Germline V lookup: CDR1 DFQATT, CDR2 SNEGSKA (reference sequence). The length of the CDR3 is 12 residues. Trimming left V 7 bases short and J 2 bases short, with 11 bases between. No fewer than 5 micrograms of total RNA were isolated from every sample.

This TCR came from a man aged 70 or older in good health. Sequencing was done on a sample of blood. The genes are TRBV20-1 and TRBJ1-2; D uncertain. This CDR3 reads CSGSTANYGYTF. The CDR3 DNA is TGCAGTGGGAGCACAGCAAACTATGGCTACACCTTC.